A selection of T cell receptor beta chains follows, all from one sample in a study of blood T cell dynamics during melanoma immunotherapy. Profiling relied on immunoSEQ multiplex PCR, and the TCRdb table lists in-frame clones only, not all of them. The sample contains roughly 15,000 clones, 80% to 90% of which appear only once. Sample: blood, taken from a patient treated with checkpoint blockade. The receptors shown here come from a human donor with melanoma. Each CDR3 is given with its conserved first and last residue. D genes are given only for firm matches. Only part of the rows carry a size: once, few, many, or a class if the clone is expanded.

J: TRBJ2-5
size: NA
V: TRBV6-5
D: NA
DNA: TGTGCCAGCAGTTCCCCCGGGGCTTGGGAGACCCAGTACTTC
CDR3: CASSSPGAWETQYF

J: TRBJ2-5
size: NA
V: TRBV19
D: TRBD2
DNA: TGTGCCAGTAGTTTTCGGACTAGCGGGGGGATGGAGACCCAGTACTTC
CDR3: CASSFRTSGGMETQYF

J: TRBJ2-5
size: NA
V: TRBV11-2
D: TRBD1
DNA: TGTGCCAGCAGCTTTGGGACAGGGGGCGCTTTAGCAGAGACCCAGTACTTC
CDR3: CASSFGTGGALAETQYF

J: TRBJ2-1
size: NA
V: TRBV9
D: TRBD1
DNA: TGTGCCAGCAGCGGCCAGGGGGCCGTCAATGAGCAGTTCTTC
CDR3: CASSGQGAVNEQFF

J: TRBJ1-1
size: NA
V: TRBV6-6
D: NA
DNA: TGTGCCAGCACCCACAGGGATGAAGCTTTCTTT
CDR3: CASTHRDEAFF

J: TRBJ1-1
size: NA
V: TRBV7-2
D: NA
DNA: TGTGCCAGCAGCTTCCAGTCCAACACTGAAGCTTTCTTT
CDR3: CASSFQSNTEAFF

J: TRBJ2-5
size: NA
V: TRBV30
D: NA
DNA: TGTGCCTGGAGTGTGGCCTTCCAAGAGACCCAGTACTTC
CDR3: CAWSVAFQETQYF

J: TRBJ2-6
size: NA
V: TRBV6-1
D: NA
DNA: TGTGCCAGCACCGGGACCTCAGGGGCCAACGTCCTGACTTTC
CDR3: CASTGTSGANVLTF

J: TRBJ2-3
size: NA
V: TRBV9
D: NA
DNA: TGTGCCAGCAGCGTAGACCCTAGCCCTAGCACAGATACGCAGTATTTT
CDR3: CASSVDPSPSTDTQYF

J: TRBJ2-5
size: NA
V: TRBV6-5
D: TRBD1
DNA: TGTGCCAGCAGTTACACTCAAGGGGGCAGAGAGACCCAGTACTTC
CDR3: CASSYTQGGRETQYF

J: TRBJ2-7
size: NA
V: TRBV6-1
D: NA
DNA: TGTGCCAGCAGCGTTCCTACAGGCGATCCCTACGAGCAGTACTTC
CDR3: CASSVPTGDPYEQYF

J: TRBJ1-1
size: NA
V: TRBV2
D: TRBD1
DNA: TGTGCCAGCAGTGCAGAAGGGGGCAGGAGTAGGACTGAAGCTTTCTTT
CDR3: CASSAEGGRSRTEAFF

J: TRBJ1-1
size: NA
V: TRBV5-6
D: NA
DNA: TGTGCCAGCAGCTGGACGGACGGAACACTGAACACTGAAGCTTTCTTT
CDR3: CASSWTDGTLNTEAFF

J: TRBJ1-1
size: NA
V: TRBV6-1
D: NA
DNA: TGTGCCAGCAGTGAAGCAAGAGACGGGAACACTGAAGCTTTCTTT
CDR3: CASSEARDGNTEAFF

J: TRBJ2-7
size: NA
V: TRBV7-9
D: TRBD1
DNA: TGTGCCAGCAGCTTACAGGGGGCCTACGAGCAGTACTTC
CDR3: CASSLQGAYEQYF

J: TRBJ2-7
size: NA
V: TRBV6-5
D: TRBD2
DNA: TGTGCCAGCAGACGGACTAGCGGGGCCTCCTACGAGCAGTACTTC
CDR3: CASRRTSGASYEQYF

J: TRBJ2-7
size: NA
V: TRBV18
D: NA
DNA: TGTGCCAGCTCACCACCATCCAGGGGTCTCTACGAGCAGTACTTC
CDR3: CASSPPSRGLYEQYF

J: TRBJ1-4
size: NA
V: TRBV7-9
D: NA
DNA: TGTGCCAGCAGCTTAGTCGGGGGGAGCCGTAATGAAAAACTGTTTTTT
CDR3: CASSLVGGSRNEKLFF

J: TRBJ2-1
size: once
V: TRBV29-1
D: TRBD1
DNA: TGCAGCGTTGAGGGCAGGGGGTTAGGAGATGAGCAGTTCTTC
CDR3: CSVEGRGLGDEQFF

J: TRBJ2-7
size: NA
V: TRBV5-1
D: TRBD1
DNA: TGCGCCAGCAGTAGTACCCAGGGGGAAGGCTCCTACGAGCAGTACTTC
CDR3: CASSSTQGEGSYEQYF